This T cell receptor beta chain appears in the sequencing data of a study of T cells in Graves' hyperthyroidism and ophthalmopathy (dated by TCRdb to the late 2010s). Turning to the overall study: Peripheral blood samples were taken at initial diagnosis, before any treatment was given. To identify TCR V-J signatures that set the groups apart, the researchers used a discovery cohort of 95 to 100 patients, made up of 40 to 45 with Graves' ophthalmopathy and 57 with stable Graves' hyperthyroidism. Prospective prediction of ophthalmopathy was tested in an independent validation cohort consisting of 18 to 20 hyperthyroidism patients and 15 or so patients who later progressed to ophthalmopathy. The 100 or so discovery patients were divided at random into training and test sets in a 7:3 ratio. The study also compared thyroid tissue and blood T-cell repertoires from more than five Graves' hyperthyroidism patients. Following sampling, methimazole starting at 30 mg daily was given to hyperthyroidism patients, and high-dose intravenous methylprednisolone was given to ophthalmopathy patients. The paper reports TCR Vbeta CDR3 sequencing of some 140 peripheral blood samples: some 44 ophthalmopathy, under 85 hyperthyroidism and about 17 progressor patients. General conclusions and limits of the study: In validation, the model predicted progression to ophthalmopathy a median of about 6.8 months before onset, with roughly 71% sensitivity and 72.22% specificity. Sample size was not statistically predetermined, and blinding of investigators to group allocation was not performed. A 13 V-J signature model separated ophthalmopathy from stable hyperthyroidism, with just over 85% sensitivity and roughly 84% specificity in cross-validation and 80%/75% in testing. Most expanded thyroid clonotypes (frequency above 0.001) were also detected in blood, a finding suggesting that blood repertoires may reflect thyroid immune responses.

As to this clonotype: The specificity of this receptor is unknown. The sample holds no much larger clone one base away, and base qualities are not on file.

The TCR beta CDR3 regions were amplified from RNA transcripts. A first-round RT-PCR of the TCR CDR3 used the HTBI primer set with the Qiagen OneStep RT-PCR kit. The libraries were constructed in a second round of multiplex PCR and then size-selected and purified. Paired-end sequencing of the libraries was performed with 100 bp reads on an Illumina HiSeq2000. For the original study's pipeline: SOAPnuke was used to process the raw data, with reads discarded if the reads contained adapters or uncalled bases, had a mean Phred below 15, or lacked an exact constant-primer or identifier match. High-quality paired reads were merged with COPE v1.2.5, and unique nucleotide sequences were defined as clonotypes. MiTCR v1.1 was used to align the clonotypes against IMGT TRBV, TRBD and TRBJ reference segments. The analysis was restricted to V-J combinations with a frequency above 0.0001, which together covered 99.2% of the repertoires. A TCS score was defined as the ratio between F50 (clonal expansion) and ExV (chaos), using BLOSUM62-based TCRdist between CDR3 peptides within each V-J. Welch's t-statistics and random forest reduced some 510 V-J features to around 14, which were used in a naive Bayes classifier (R e1071). TCRdb trimmed public reads at Q25 via fastp, called clones via MiXCR and kept in-frame beta chains. Each record represents a unique CDR3 protein, reported with the most common genes and DNA among its rows. The authors' filters were not applied to this entry. The sample table records 410,000 or so distinct CDR3 sequences; about 14% of these occur just once. Less than 15% of the sample lies in the top ten.

Moderately to severely active disease, a Clinical Activity Score of at least 3, a NOSPECS grade of at least 4, and a duration under 3 months were present in ophthalmopathy patients. The study excluded patients with uncontrolled infections, other autoimmune diseases, pregnancy or lactation. Diagnoses relied on clinical symptoms, serum thyroxine and TRAb, thyroid ultrasound and orbital computed tomography. Ficoll-Paque density gradient centrifugation was used to isolate PBMCs from under 11 ml of fresh peripheral blood. Trizol reagent was used to extract total RNA, and RNA quality was then checked on an Agilent 2100 Bioanalyzer. Sequencing used blood. This clonotype was sampled from a man between 18 and 29 years old with Graves' ophthalmopathy.

The DNA reads as follows: TGTGCCAGCAGCTTAAACAGGGGTAACACCGGGGAGCTGTTTTTT. Its amino acids are CASSLNRGNTGELFF. The chain links TRBV7-3 with TRBJ2-2; TRBD1 fits 7 bases in the junction. Relative to germline, V is missing 1 base and J is missing 2 bases, with 1 base of the junction outside any gene match. CDR1 and CDR2 (SGHTA, FQGTGA) derive from the germline V gene. The CDR3 has 15 amino acids, counting the end cysteine and phenylalanine. Only the CDR3 region is kept as DNA, spanning 45 bases read in frame from base 1.